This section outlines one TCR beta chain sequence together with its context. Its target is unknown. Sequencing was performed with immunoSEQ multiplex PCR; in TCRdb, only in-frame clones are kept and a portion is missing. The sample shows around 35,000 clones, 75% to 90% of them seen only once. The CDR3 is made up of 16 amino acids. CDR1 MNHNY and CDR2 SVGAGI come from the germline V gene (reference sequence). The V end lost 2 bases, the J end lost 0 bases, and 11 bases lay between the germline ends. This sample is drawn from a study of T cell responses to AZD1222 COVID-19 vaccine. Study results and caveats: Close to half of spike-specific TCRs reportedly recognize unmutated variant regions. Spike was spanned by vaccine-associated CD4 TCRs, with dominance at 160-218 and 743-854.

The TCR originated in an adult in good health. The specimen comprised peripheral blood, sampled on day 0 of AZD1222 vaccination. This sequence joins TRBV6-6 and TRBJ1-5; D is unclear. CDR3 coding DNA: TGTGCCAGCAGTTACCCCCTCAAGGATAGCAATCAGCCCCAGCATTTT. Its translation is CASSYPLKDSNQPQHF.